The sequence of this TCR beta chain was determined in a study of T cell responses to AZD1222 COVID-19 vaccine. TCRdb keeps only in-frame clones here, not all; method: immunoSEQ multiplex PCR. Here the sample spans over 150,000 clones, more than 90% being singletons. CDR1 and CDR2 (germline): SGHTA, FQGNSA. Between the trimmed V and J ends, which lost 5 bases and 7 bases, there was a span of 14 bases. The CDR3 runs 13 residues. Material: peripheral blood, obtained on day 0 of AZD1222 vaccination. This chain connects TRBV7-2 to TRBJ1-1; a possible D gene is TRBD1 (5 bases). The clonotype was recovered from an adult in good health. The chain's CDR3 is CASSGSRGGEAFF. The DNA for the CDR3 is TGTGCCAGCAGCGGAAGTCGGGGCGGTGAAGCTTTCTTT.